This is a list of T cell receptor beta chains from one sample in a study of CD4 T cells in relation to SARS-CoV-2 and coronaviruses. Generated by immunoSEQ multiplex PCR, the TCRdb table keeps only in-frame clones and is missing some. The table records 50,000 to 70,000 clones, around 86% of them present only once. Material for sequencing was memory CD4+ T cells from PBMCs. Receptors originate from a human donor in good health. The CDR3 runs from the conserved cysteine through the conserved F or W. A D gene is named only where the DNA matches it firmly. Size is omitted from some rows. Given values are once, few, many or a class for expanded clones.

v_call,j_call,clone_size,d_call,cdr3_nt,cdr3_aa
TRBV5-3,TRBJ1-5,NA,NA,TGTGCCAGAAGCCAAATCCTCAGCGATCAGCCCCAGCATTTT,CARSQILSDQPQHF
TRBV4-3,TRBJ2-7,NA,NA,TGCGCCAGCAGCCAAGAGTGGGGGCCGAACGAGCAGTACTTC,CASSQEWGPNEQYF
TRBV5-5,TRBJ1-2,NA,NA,TGTGCCAGCAGCTCGTCGGGGGGGGCCAACTATGGCTACACCTTC,CASSSSGGANYGYTF
TRBV15,TRBJ1-3,NA,NA,TGTGCCACCAGCAGAGATCCACAGAGAAACACCATATATTTT,CATSRDPQRNTIYF
TRBV7-6,TRBJ2-1,NA,TRBD2,TGTGCCAGCAGCTCCCCCCCATATAGCGGGATGAGAAGCTCCTACAATGAGCAGTTCTTC,CASSSPPYSGMRSSYNEQFF
TRBV27,TRBJ1-5,NA,TRBD1,TGTGCCAGCAGCCCTAACCAGGGGGCGCGGGGGTATCAGCCCCAGCATTTT,CASSPNQGARGYQPQHF
TRBV9,TRBJ2-5,NA,TRBD1,TGTGCCAGCAGCGTAAGAGGGGGCGCAGTACAAGAGACCCAGTACTTC,CASSVRGGAVQETQYF
TRBV2,TRBJ1-1,NA,NA,TGTGCCAGCAGTGATTTAACCGCGAGCACTGAAGCTTTCTTT,CASSDLTASTEAFF
TRBV10-1,TRBJ2-5,NA,TRBD2,TGCGCCAGCGGTACCGGGGGGGAGACCCAGTACTTC,CASGTGGETQYF
TRBV5-4,TRBJ1-4,once,NA,TGTGCCAGCAGCTTTGGACGGGGGGATAATGAAAAACTGTTTTTT,CASSFGRGDNEKLFF
TRBV5-6,TRBJ2-7,NA,TRBD2,TGTGCCAGCAGCTTGGGGGGACTAGCGGGGTACGAGCAGTACTTC,CASSLGGLAGYEQYF
TRBV5-8,TRBJ2-3,NA,NA,TGTGCCAGCAGCTTGGGCGGGCATTCAGATACGCAGTATTTT,CASSLGGHSDTQYF
TRBV27,TRBJ2-1,NA,NA,TGTGCCAGCAGTTTATCCCTCGGACAGTACAATGAGCAGTTCTTC,CASSLSLGQYNEQFF
TRBV2,TRBJ1-4,few,NA,TGTGCCAGCAGTGAGGCAGGTCCTCAAATAGAAAAACTGTTTTTT,CASSEAGPQIEKLFF
TRBV3-1/TRBV3-2,TRBJ1-2,NA,NA,TGTGCCAGCAGTCTTACAACAGATGGCTACACCTTC,CASSLTTDGYTF
TRBV7-3,TRBJ2-7,NA,TRBD2,TGTGCCAGCAGCCCAAGCGGGGGTAGCTCCTACGAGCAGTACTTC,CASSPSGGSSYEQYF
TRBV5-1,TRBJ2-7,NA,NA,TGCGCCAGCAGCCAGGACGGCATCTCCTACGAGCAGTACTTC,CASSQDGISYEQYF
TRBV7-2,TRBJ2-5,NA,NA,TGTGCCAGCAGCTTAGTTCGCATCCAAGAGACCCAGTACTTC,CASSLVRIQETQYF
TRBV27,TRBJ1-1,NA,TRBD1,TGTGCCAGCAGAGCCCCGGGACAGGGGGCGCGGGCTTTCTTT,CASRAPGQGARAFF
TRBV5-4,TRBJ2-2,NA,NA,TGTGCCAGCAGCTCCACAGGGTGGAACACCGGGGAGCTGTTTTTT,CASSSTGWNTGELFF
TRBV11-2,TRBJ2-7,NA,NA,TGTGCCAGCAGCTTCTCATGGGGGGCCTACGAGCAGTACTTC,CASSFSWGAYEQYF